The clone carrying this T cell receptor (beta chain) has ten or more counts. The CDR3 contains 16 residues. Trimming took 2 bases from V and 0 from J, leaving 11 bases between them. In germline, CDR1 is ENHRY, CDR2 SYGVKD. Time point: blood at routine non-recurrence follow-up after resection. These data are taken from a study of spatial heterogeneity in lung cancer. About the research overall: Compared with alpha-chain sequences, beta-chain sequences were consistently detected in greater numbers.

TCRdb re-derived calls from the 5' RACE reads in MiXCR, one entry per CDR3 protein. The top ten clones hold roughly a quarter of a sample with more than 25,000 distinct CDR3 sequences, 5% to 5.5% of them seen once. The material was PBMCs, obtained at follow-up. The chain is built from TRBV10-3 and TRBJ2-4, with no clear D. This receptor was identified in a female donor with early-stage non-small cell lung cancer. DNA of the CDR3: TGTGCCATCAGTGAGGGTTTAGGTATAGCCAAAAACATTCAGTACTTC. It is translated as CAISEGLGIAKNIQYF.